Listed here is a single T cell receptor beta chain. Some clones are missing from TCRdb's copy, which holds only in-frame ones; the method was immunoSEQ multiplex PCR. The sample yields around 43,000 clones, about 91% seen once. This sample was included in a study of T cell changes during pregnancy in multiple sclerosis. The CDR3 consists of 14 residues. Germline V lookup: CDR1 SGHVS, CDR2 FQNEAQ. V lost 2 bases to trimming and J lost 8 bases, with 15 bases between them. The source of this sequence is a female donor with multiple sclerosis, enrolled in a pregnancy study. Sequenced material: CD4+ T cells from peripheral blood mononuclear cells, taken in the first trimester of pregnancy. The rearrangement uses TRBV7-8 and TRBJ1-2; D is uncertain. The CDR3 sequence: CASSLLTVPRGYTF. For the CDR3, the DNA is TGTGCCAGCAGCTTACTCACAGTCCCCCGGGGCTACACCTTC.